This TCR beta chain was profiled in a study of regulatory T cells in long-lasting Graves disease. The time point was: newly diagnosed GD, antithyroid drugs for less than 3 months. PBMC-extracted RNA yielded the TCR library. The CDR3 totals 14 residues. With 7 bases removed from V and 0 bases from J, the gap between germline ends came to 10 bases. Sequencing libraries for TCR beta were prepared with iRepertoire HTBI primers and Arm-PCR of CDR3 regions. TCRdb analysed the multiplex PCR reads with MiXCR anew, one entry per CDR3 protein. This repertoire shows around 480,000 distinct CDR3 sequences, 15% to 20% found once; its top ten account for around 25%. There are many counts of this clonotype. These data are also associated with another study on T cells in Graves' hyperthyroidism and ophthalmopathy.

The sample in question was peripheral blood mononuclear cells (PBMCs), obtained at new diagnosis, from a patient treated with antithyroid drugs. This chain uses TRBV12-3 or TRBV12-4 with TRBJ2-1, with D possibly TRBD1 on 5 matching bases. The source is a woman aged 40-60 years with Graves disease. The CDR3 DNA reads TGTGCCAGCACCCCCGACAGCTCCTACAATGAGCAGTTCTTC. Residues: CASTPDSSYNEQFF.